This T cell receptor (beta chain) appears in the sequencing data of a study of blood T cells in healthy people across ages. In this sample, this clonotype turned up many times. With a J-beta primer mix and a sample-barcoded 5' primer, a second PCR ran about 6 to 11 cycles. A tag from a template-switch adaptor with 12 random nucleotides marked each cDNA molecule. TCRdb passed the 5' RACE reads through MiXCR, listing each CDR3 protein once. This table holds hundreds of thousands of distinct CDR3 sequences, approximately 21% found once. The germline V gene has CDR1 DFQATT and CDR2 SNEGSKA (reference sequence). Trimming pared 5 bases from V and 6 bases from J, leaving 13 bases between. This CDR3 spans 13 amino acids.

This chain links TRBV20-1 with TRBJ1-4; a possible D gene is TRBD1 (5 bases). The sequencing input was blood. This TCR was sampled from a man aged 65 to 85 in good health. CDR3 DNA: TGCAGTGCTCCTGGGCAGGGTGATGAAAAACTGTTTTTT. It codes for CSAPGQGDEKLFF.